The 11 T cell receptor beta chains below come from one sample, sequenced in a study of tumor and adjacent non-tumor tissue in lung cancer. A modified ARM-PCR protocol with three rounds of nested PCR amplified TCRbeta. TCRdb processed the multiplex PCR reads anew with MiXCR; each CDR3 protein has one entry. The sample has around 200,000 distinct CDR3 sequences, less than 80% seen once; the top ten hold under 30%. No cell sorting was done before RNA was extracted from the tissue. Specimen: lung tumor tissue. These receptors all stem from a man in his sixties with non-small cell lung cancer.

This clonotype was observed a handful of times. The V call is TRBV24-1, the J call TRBJ2-4, with D unclear. Germline V gene lookup returns CDR1 KGHDR and CDR2 SFDVKD. There are 16 residues in the CDR3. Deletions cut 4 bases from V and 0 bases from J, with 12 bases between. The CDR3, as DNA: TGTGCCACCAGTGACGGCACGCGACTAGCCAAAAACATTCAGTACTTC. Translation gives CATSDGTRLAKNIQYF.

Concerning this clonotype itself: This CDR3 is missing its conserved last phenylalanine or tryptophan, likely due to a read error. The CDR3 spells CSSPGQGLSLHI. CDR3 nucleotide sequence: TGCAGTTCTCCGGGACAGGGTCTGTCCCTCCACATT. The J gene is TRBJ1-6, the V gene TRBV20-1, with 9 bases identical to TRBD1. Germline V gives CDR1 DFQATT, CDR2 SNEGSKA (reference sequence). Unmatched junction bases numbered 10, after V lost 8 bases and J lost 14 bases. The CDR3 has 12 residues.

Regarding this clonotype: Sequence at one end of the junction differs from germline and may be a read error. J is TRBJ1-4 and V is TRBV20-1; D is unresolved. Germline V lookup: CDR1 DFQATT, CDR2 SNEGSKA (reference sequence). The CDR3 totals 13 residues. DNA for the CDR3: TGCAGTGCTAGTGCTAGGGCTAATGAGAAACTGCTTTTT. It yields the protein CSASARANEKLLF.

Regarding this clonotype: The germline gene is not matched at one end of the junction; a read error may be the cause. V gene TRBV11-2 combines with J gene TRBJ2-5; D perhaps matches TRBD1 (6 bases). Germline V gene data show CDR1 as SGHAT and CDR2 as FQNNGV. This CDR3 spans 15 amino acids. CDR3 bases: TGTGCCAGCAGACCCAGAGGACGGGGACAAGAGACCCAGAACTTC. It codes for CASRPRGRGQETQNF.

The rearrangement links TRBV12-3 or TRBV12-4 to TRBJ2-1, with a tentative D call TRBD2 (6 bases). Trimming took off 9 bases at V and 8 bases at J, with 17 bases between the two ends. The CDR3 sequence is 13 residues long. The CDR3 bases are TGTGCCAGTACCGTAACGGGAGTGGATGAGCAGTTCTTC. This translates into CASTVTGVDEQFF.

This clonotype showed up just once. One end of the junction varies from germline; a read error may be responsible. The V call is TRBV6-2 or TRBV6-3, the J call TRBJ1-2; 8 bases map to TRBD1. Germline assignment: CDR1 MNHEY and CDR2 SVGEGT. This CDR3 has 12 residues. CDR3 loop: CASSPRGHGYNF. The CDR3 DNA reads TGTGCCAGCAGCCCCAGGGGGCATGGCTACAACTTC.

In the case of this clonotype: Relative to the germline gene, one junction end is altered; a read error may explain this. The chain links TRBV11-2 to TRBJ1-1; possible D gene TRBD1, 5 bases. Germline assignment: CDR1 SGHAT and CDR2 FQNNGV. This CDR3 spans 12 amino acids. CDR3 in amino acids: CVSRLGTTEALF. The CDR3 DNA reads TGTGTCAGCAGGTTAGGGACCACTGAAGCTTTATTT.

In the case of this clonotype: This may stem from a read error, because a much larger clone lies one nucleotide away. The DNA of the CDR3 is TGTGCCAGCAGTTTAGAAACGGACAGAGAAGCTTTATTT. As protein: CASSLETDREALF. V usage is TRBV12-3 or TRBV12-4 and J usage is TRBJ1-1, with a weak D call TRBD1 (6 bases). The CDR3 covers 13 residues.

With regard to this clonotype: A single base separates this from a much larger clone, so it may be a read error. The CDR3 carries no conserved terminal phenylalanine or tryptophan, so it likely arises from a read error. The chain joins TRBV4-1 to TRBJ1-4; D perhaps matches TRBD1 (5 bases). Trimming took 4 bases from V and 8 from J, leaving 17 bases between them. Germline V CDR1 and CDR2: MGHRA, YSYEKL. This CDR3 is 15 amino acids long. In nucleotides, the CDR3 is TGCGCCAGCAGCCCCCAGGGCCAGGGTAAAGAAAAACTGTTTTAT. Amino acids: CASSPQGQGKEKLFY.

The rearrangement joins TRBV14 to TRBJ2-5; possible D gene TRBD1, 5 bases. The CDR3 is 14 residues long. Germline V gives CDR1 SGHDN, CDR2 FVKESK. With 4 bases removed from V and 5 bases from J, the gap between germline ends came to 14 bases. Here the CDR3 DNA reads TGTGCCAGCAGCCCCCTGACAGTGATGGAGACCCAGTACTTC. Residues: CASSPLTVMETQYF.

Regarding this clonotype: This could be a read error, since a much larger clone is one nucleotide away. The V and J genes are TRBV4-2 and TRBJ2-3; D is possibly TRBD2 (6 bases). Germline CDR1 reads LGHNA; CDR2 reads YNFKEQ. The CDR3 is 14 residues long. CDR3 region: CVSSHPGGTDTQYF. In DNA form, the CDR3 reads TGTGTCAGCAGCCACCCGGGGGGCACAGATACGCAGTATTTT.